The next 4 T cell receptor beta chains were all read from a single sample in a study of OX40 agonist ivuxolimab in advanced cancers. Produced via immunoSEQ multiplex PCR; TCRdb's table is partial and in-frame only. This table holds about 100,000 clones, around 93% found once. The sample consisted of CD4+ or CD8+ T cells sorted from blood, taken in a trial of the OX40 agonist ivuxolimab. The receptors here all came from an adult with an advanced solid tumor such as melanoma, head and neck, liver or kidney cancer.

This sequence joins TRBV7-3 and TRBJ2-3; either TRBD1 or TRBD2 may fit D (6 bases each). Germline V gene lookup returns CDR1 SGHTA and CDR2 FQGTGA. V lost 0 bases and J 5 bases, leaving 12 bases between the germline ends. The CDR3 has 15 residues. CDR3 bases: TGTGCCAGCAGCTTAACCGGGGGCGTGGGAGATACGCAGTATTTT. Protein sequence: CASSLTGGVGDTQYF.

The sample holds one count of this clone. V usage is TRBV11-2 and J usage is TRBJ2-7, with 7 positions matching TRBD1. The CDR3 is 13 amino acids. Looked up from germline, CDR1 is SGHAT and CDR2 is FQNNGV. Germline trimming cut 5 bases from V and 6 bases from J; bases unmatched to any gene: 7. The CDR3, as DNA: TGTGCCAGCAGCAGCGTCGCAGGGGGCGAGCAGTACTTC. Its translation is CASSSVAGGEQYF.

The chain is built from TRBV27 and TRBJ1-5; D uncertain. Germline V gene sequence: CDR1 MNHEY, CDR2 SMNVEV (reference sequence). The germline V and J ends were trimmed by 2 bases and 7 bases, with 3 bases remaining between them. The CDR3 covers 11 residues. The CDR3 coding sequence is TGTGCCAGCAGTTTAAACCAGCCCCAGCATTTT. Translated: CASSLNQPQHF.

This chain connects TRBV7-2 to TRBJ2-5; 11 nucleotides align to TRBD2. The CDR3 runs to 15 residues. The ends lost 5 bases at V and 5 bases at J; junction bases unmatched: 7. Germline V gene data show CDR1 as SGHTA and CDR2 as FQGNSA. The CDR3 DNA is TGTGCCAGCAGCCGCACTAGCGGGAGCTGGGAGACCCAGTACTTC. It codes for CASSRTSGSWETQYF.